These 25 T cell receptor beta chains were all obtained from the same sample, sequenced in a study of identical twins (dated by TCRdb to the mid-2010s). Libraries were constructed by 5' RACE. TCRdb names Illumina HiSeq 2000 as the instrument used. TCRdb's own reprocessing of the public reads used fastp at Q25 and MiXCR and kept productive beta chains. Entries are consolidated by CDR3 protein sequence, retaining the most common genes and DNA. This sample gives 250,000 or so distinct CDR3 sequences in total; roughly 8.7% of them show up just once. 2.5% to 3.5% of the sample lies in the top ten. The data also belong to a second study, concerning yellow fever vaccine responses in identical twins.

Material for sequencing was CD8+ T cells sorted from blood. These receptors all come from a woman younger than 30 in good health.

In its sample, this clonotype was seen many times. V gene TRBV4-3 combines with J gene TRBJ2-7; the D gene is possibly TRBD1 (6 bases). The CDR3 consists of 13 residues. The germline CDR1 and CDR2 sequences are LGHNA and YSLEER. With 0 bases removed from V and 4 bases from J, the gap between germline ends came to 7 bases. CDR3 sequence (DNA): TGCGCCAGCAGCCAAGATGGACAGTACGAGCAGTACTTC. As protein: CASSQDGQYEQYF.

This clonotype was seen a handful of times. V gene TRBV11-2 combines with J gene TRBJ2-3, with D perhaps being TRBD1 or TRBD2 (6 bases each). The germline CDR1 and CDR2 sequences are SGHAT and FQNNGV. V was pared by 6 bases and J by 3 bases, with 16 bases between. CDR3 length equals 15 residues. The CDR3 spells CASSFEGGKTDTQYF. In DNA, the CDR3 is TGTGCCAGCAGTTTCGAAGGGGGGAAGACAGATACGCAGTATTTT.

This clonotype was recorded a few times. V and J are TRBV7-9 and TRBJ1-5; D is unclear. V was cut by 1 base and J by 0 bases, with 7 bases left in between. The germline V gene encodes CDR1 SEHNR and CDR2 FQNEAQ (reference sequence). CDR3 length: 15 amino acids. In DNA form, the CDR3 reads TGTGCCAGCAGCTTAGGCGAATATAGCAATCAGCCCCAGCATTTT. Translated: CASSLGEYSNQPQHF. Full variable domain (remainder filled in from reference TRBV7-9 and TRBJ1-5): DTGVSQNPRHKITKRGQNVTFRCDPISEHNRLYWYRQTLGQGPEFLTYFQNEAQLEKSRLLSDRFSAERPKGSFSTLEIQRTEQGDSAMYLCASSLGEYSNQPQHFGDGTRLSIL.

This clonotype was found a few times. V usage is TRBV7-9 and J usage is TRBJ2-3; D is undetermined. The CDR3 runs 14 residues. V lost 3 bases to trimming and J lost 1 base, with 8 bases between them. CDR1 is SEHNR, CDR2 FQNEAQ, per germline (reference sequence). Written as DNA, the CDR3 is TGTGCCAGCAGCTTTGTGGCCCGCACAGATACGCAGTATTTT. Amino acids: CASSFVARTDTQYF.

In this sample, this clonotype turned up many times. In nucleotides, the CDR3 is TGTGCCAGCAGCCCCTCTGGGTGGGAGACCCAGTACTTC. This encodes CASSPSGWETQYF. The V gene is TRBV7-9, the J gene TRBJ2-5; the D is unclear. This CDR3 spans 13 amino acids. V gave up 5 bases and J gave up 5 bases, with 12 bases separating them. In germline, CDR1 is SEHNR, CDR2 FQNEAQ (reference sequence). The full variable domain, in which reference TRBV7-9 and TRBJ2-5 provide the parts outside the CDR3, is DTGVSQNPRHKITKRGQNVTFRCDPISEHNRLYWYRQTLGQGPEFLTYFQNEAQLEKSRLLSDRFSAERPKGSFSTLEIQRTEQGDSAMYLCASSPSGWETQYFGPGTRLLVL.

This clonotype was seen more than once but under ten times. V gene TRBV7-3 combines with J gene TRBJ1-1; possibly TRBD1 for D (5 bases). Trimming removed 0 bases from V and 6 bases from J, with 8 bases in between. The length of the CDR3 is 13 residues. In germline, CDR1 is SGHTA, CDR2 FQGTGA. CDR3 coding DNA: TGTGCCAGCAGCTTAACCAGGGCTTCTGAAGCTTTCTTT. Translating it yields CASSLTRASEAFF.

This rearrangement joins TRBV5-1 to TRBJ1-1, with no clear D. Germline loops: CDR1 SGHRS, CDR2 YFSETQ. CDR3 size: 14 residues. Deletions cut 4 bases from V and 1 base from J, with 11 bases between. The DNA for the CDR3 is TGCGCCAGCAGCCCCGGTTTCGGGAACACTGAAGCTTTCTTT. Translating it yields CASSPGFGNTEAFF.

This clonotype was detected ten times or more. The chain uses TRBV12-3 or TRBV12-4 and TRBJ2-5; D gene uncertain. The V end was cut by 5 bases, the J end by 0 bases, with 10 bases between. This CDR3 spans 14 amino acids. CDR3: CASSQTDHQETQYF. The CDR3 nucleotides are TGTGCCAGCAGTCAGACGGACCACCAAGAGACCCAGTACTTC.

This clonotype occurred a few times. The chain combines TRBV29-1 with TRBJ2-1, with 14 bases matching TRBD2. Unmatched junction bases numbered 4, after V lost 4 bases and J lost 8 bases. The CDR3 runs to 14 residues. Germline assignment: CDR1 SQVTM and CDR2 ANQGSEA. The CDR3 coding sequence is TGCAGCGTTGTTGGGACTAGCGGGAGTTATGAGCAGTTCTTC. Its translation: CSVVGTSGSYEQFF.

This clonotype was recorded many times. J is TRBJ2-3 and V is TRBV15, with 10 nucleotides matching TRBD1. The CDR3 runs 14 residues. The trim removed 3 bases at V and 4 bases at J, leaving 1 base unmatched. Germline CDR1 reads LNHNV; CDR2 reads YYDKDF (reference sequence). The CDR3 region has the DNA TGTGCCACCAGCAGCGGACAGGGGGCAGATACGCAGTATTTT. Its translation: CATSSGQGADTQYF.

This clonotype was found a few times. CDR3 DNA sequence: TGCAGTGCCTCGGACAGTCCGGCAGATACGCAGTATTTT. Its protein product is CSASDSPADTQYF. The chain has TRBV20-1 and TRBJ2-3, with D maybe TRBD1 (6 bases). The CDR3 sequence is 13 residues long. Per the germline V gene, CDR1 is DFQATT and CDR2 is SNEGSKA (reference sequence). V was pared by 6 bases and J by 4 bases, with 14 bases between.

This clonotype has just a few counts. The CDR3 spells CASSGRLAGTTSDTQYF. CDR3 bases: TGTGCCAGCAGCGGACGACTAGCGGGGACTACCTCTGATACGCAGTATTTT. This chain connects TRBV13 to TRBJ2-3; 11 positions agree with TRBD2. Trimming removed 5 bases from V and 6 bases from J; junction bases left unmatched: 13. The CDR3 loop spans 17 amino acids. Germline lookup yields CDR1 PRHDT and CDR2 FYEKMQ (reference sequence).

This clonotype was seen only once. The chain combines TRBV2 with TRBJ2-5, with 8 bases matching TRBD2. V shed 6 bases and J 5 bases; nucleotides not matched to a gene: 8. Germline-derived CDR1 and CDR2 are SNHLY and FYNNEI. The CDR3 contains 14 residues. CDR3 nucleotides: TGTGCCAGCAGGCCCGGGACTAGTGGCGAGACCCAGTACTTC. It is translated as CASRPGTSGETQYF.

The chain uses TRBV28 and TRBJ2-3, with 11 bases matching TRBD2. Germline CDR1 is MDHEN and CDR2 is SYDVKM. The J segment lost 2 bases and the V segment lost 5 bases, leaving 3 bases of the junction unmatched. The CDR3 runs to 15 residues. The CDR3 sequence is CASSLLAGVTDTQYF. CDR3 sequence (DNA): TGTGCCAGCAGTCTACTAGCGGGAGTCACAGATACGCAGTATTTT.

The table lists this clonotype with many counts. The chain carries TRBV25-1 and TRBJ2-7; 7 bases line up with TRBD1. Unmatched junction bases numbered 10, after V lost 1 base and J lost 4 bases. The CDR3 has 16 residues. The V gene's germline CDR1 is MGHDK and CDR2 SYGVNS. CDR3 coding DNA: TGTGCCAGCAGTGAATTAGTGGGGACAGAGGAGTACGAGCAGTACTTC. Protein: CASSELVGTEEYEQYF.

This clonotype was found many times. J is TRBJ2-2 and V is TRBV7-3; a weak D match, TRBD1 (5 bases). The CDR3 loop spans 11 amino acids. In germline, CDR1 is SGHTA, CDR2 FQGTGA. Trimming removed 5 bases at V and 8 bases at J, with 6 bases between. This chain's CDR3 is CASSTGGELFF. CDR3 bases: TGTGCCAGCAGCACAGGAGGGGAGCTGTTTTTT.

This clonotype was counted a few times. V usage is TRBV27 and J usage is TRBJ1-1; D is possibly TRBD1 (5 bases). This CDR3 is 13 amino acids long. The V gene's germline CDR1 is MNHEY and CDR2 SMNVEV (reference sequence). Trimming took off 6 bases at V and 4 bases at J, with 12 bases between the two ends. The CDR3 nucleotides read TGTGCCAGCAGGGACACGGTAGGCACTGAAGCTTTCTTT. This translates into CASRDTVGTEAFF.

The chain links TRBV4-1 to TRBJ1-2; D not certain. In germline, CDR1 is MGHRA, CDR2 YSYEKL. The CDR3 totals 17 residues. V dropped 0 bases and J dropped 4 bases, with 18 bases sitting between them. The chain's CDR3 is CASSQEGQQTPSYGYTF. The CDR3 DNA reads TGCGCCAGCAGCCAAGAAGGGCAACAGACACCTTCCTATGGCTACACCTTC.

This chain links TRBV29-1 with TRBJ2-5; no reliable D call. V shed 4 bases and J shed 0 bases, with 6 bases lying between them. The V gene's germline CDR1 is SQVTM and CDR2 ANQGSEA. The CDR3 runs 12 residues. As DNA, the CDR3 is TGCAGCGTTGTCAGGAACCAAGAGACCCAGTACTTC. Residues: CSVVRNQETQYF.

The sample holds many counts of this clonotype. The chain uses TRBV6-2 or TRBV6-3 and TRBJ2-5, with D tentatively TRBD2 (5 bases). Germline V gives CDR1 MNHEY, CDR2 SVGEGT. CDR3 size: 13 residues. V shed 1 base and J shed 5 bases, with 8 bases lying between them. CDR3 loop: CASSYFGLETQYF. Here the CDR3 DNA reads TGTGCCAGCAGTTACTTCGGACTGGAGACCCAGTACTTC.

The chain combines TRBV4-3 with TRBJ1-6; D gene uncertain. CDR1 and CDR2 (germline): LGHNA, YSLEER. CDR3 length equals 15 residues. V was shortened by 0 bases and J by 9 bases, with 12 bases between the two germline ends. The CDR3 protein is CASSQEGPAVSPLHF. The CDR3 region has the DNA TGCGCCAGCAGCCAAGAAGGACCGGCTGTTTCACCCCTCCACTTT.

This clonotype was counted ten times or more. The chain uses TRBV7-9 and TRBJ2-7; D remains unclear. Trimming cost V 5 bases and J 4 bases, with 6 bases left between them. CDR1 and CDR2 from the germline V gene are SEHNR and FQNEAQ (reference sequence). This CDR3 has 11 amino acids. The CDR3 region has the DNA TGTGCCAGCAGCCCGGATTACGAGCAGTACTTC. Protein sequence: CASSPDYEQYF.

The chain uses TRBV27 and TRBJ2-2; 11 bases are shared with TRBD1. This CDR3 is 17 amino acids long. CDR1 is MNHEY and CDR2 is SMNVEV in the germline V gene (reference sequence). Trimming removed 2 bases from V and 3 bases from J; junction bases left unmatched: 5. The CDR3 DNA follows: TGTGCCAGCAGTTTAACCCCGGGACAGGGGGACACCGGGGAGCTGTTTTTT. This translates into CASSLTPGQGDTGELFF.

This clonotype was observed at least ten times. The J gene is TRBJ2-3, the V gene TRBV6-4; 8 nucleotides match TRBD2. This CDR3 has 15 amino acids. V lost 4 bases, J lost 1 base, and 4 bases stayed unmatched. Per germline, CDR1 MRHNA and CDR2 SNTAGT. The CDR3 sequence is CASSGLAGGTDTQYF. In nucleotides, the CDR3 is TGTGCCAGCAGTGGGCTAGCGGGCGGCACAGATACGCAGTATTTT.

This chain uses TRBV7-9 with TRBJ2-7; D remains ambiguous. V lost 5 bases, J lost 0 bases, and 17 bases lay in between. CDR1 and CDR2 (germline): SEHNR, FQNEAQ (reference sequence). This CDR3 is built from 16 residues. CDR3 sequence reads: CASSAPDGPYSYEQYF. CDR3 DNA: TGTGCCAGCAGCGCCCCTGACGGGCCCTACTCCTACGAGCAGTACTTC. Combining the CDR3 with reference TRBV7-9 and TRBJ2-7 gives the whole variable domain DTGVSQNPRHKITKRGQNVTFRCDPISEHNRLYWYRQTLGQGPEFLTYFQNEAQLEKSRLLSDRFSAERPKGSFSTLEIQRTEQGDSAMYLCASSAPDGPYSYEQYFGPGTRLTVT.